The 2 T cell receptor beta chains below all came from one sample that was sequenced in a study of cytomegalovirus exposure and HLA in healthy donors. The PCR employed 60 Vbeta primers together with 13 Jbeta primers. The assay was immunoSEQ multiplex PCR, and TCRdb's table has in-frame clones only and misses some. The data show 150,000 to 200,000 clones, with over 65% seen just once and 3% to 3.5% held by the top ten. The material sequenced was PBMCs. The receptors derive from a woman in her thirties or forties in good health and CMV-seronegative.

The rearrangement joins TRBV19 to TRBJ2-7; the match to TRBD1 covers 9 bases. The CDR3 is 15 amino acids. Trimming at V came to 6 bases and at J to 1 base, leaving 7 bases not matched to a gene. CDR1 is LNHDA and CDR2 is SQIVND in the germline V gene (reference sequence). CDR3 residues: CASSSGTGRSYEQYF. The CDR3 coding sequence is TGTGCCAGTAGCAGTGGGACAGGGAGGTCCTACGAGCAGTACTTC.

V gene TRBV7-9 combines with J gene TRBJ2-7, with 7 bases matching TRBD1. CDR3 size: 14 residues. Germline V CDR1 and CDR2: SEHNR, FQNEAQ (reference sequence). Losses at the gene ends were 5 bases for V and 2 bases for J; bases not matched to a gene: 6. CDR3 bases: TGTGCCAGCAGCCGTCAGGGGGAGCCCTACGAGCAGTACTTC. Encoded protein: CASSRQGEPYEQYF.